The rows below give T cell receptor beta chains drawn from one sample of a study of memory CD4+ T cells and cytomegalovirus serostatus. Sequenced by immunoSEQ multiplex PCR; TCRdb stores in-frame clones only, minus some. The table lists fewer than 90,000 clones, 78% of them singletons. Material: memory CD4+ T cells from blood. These receptors were collected from an adult in good health and CMV-seropositive. CDR3s include the opening cysteine and the closing phenylalanine or tryptophan. D genes are given only for firm matches. The size entry is marked missing in some rows and otherwise reads once, few, many or a size class.

j_call | v_call | d_call | clone_size | cdr3_nt | cdr3_aa
TRBJ2-5 | TRBV10-3 | - | - | TGTGCCATCGCGGGTGAAGAGACCCAGTACTTC | CAIAGEETQYF
TRBJ1-5 | TRBV27 | - | once | TGTGCCAGCAGTTTAATAGCCGGGGTTGATCAGCCCCAGCATTTT | CASSLIAGVDQPQHF
TRBJ1-1 | TRBV19 | - | - | TGTGCCAGTACCCGATCCTACTCGGGGACTGAAGCTTTCTTT | CASTRSYSGTEAFF
TRBJ2-3 | TRBV11-2 | TRBD2 | - | TGTGCCAGCAGCTGGACTAGCGGGACGGTAGATACGCAGTATTTT | CASSWTSGTVDTQYF
TRBJ2-2 | TRBV9 | - | - | TGTGCCAGCAGCGTTGGGGGTTTTGGAACCGGGGAGCTGTTTTTT | CASSVGGFGTGELFF
TRBJ1-2 | TRBV5-4 | - | - | TGTGCCAGCAGCTTGGCCTGGGACCGAACAACCTATGGCTACACCTTC | CASSLAWDRTTYGYTF
TRBJ2-4 | TRBV27 | - | - | TGTGCCAGCAGAACACCTCTGGGGGGAGGCAAAAACATTCAGTACTTC | CASRTPLGGGKNIQYF
TRBJ1-3 | TRBV13 | TRBD1 | - | TGTGCCAGCAGCCGTACTACGATAATCGACAGGGTCCGTAATGGGGGAAACACCATATATTTT | CASSRTTIIDRVRNGGNTIYF
TRBJ2-3 | TRBV7-9 | TRBD2 | - | TGTGCCAGCACCGAGGCGGGAGGGAGCACAGATACGCAGTATTTT | CASTEAGGSTDTQYF
TRBJ1-6 | TRBV14 | - | - | TGTGCCAGCAGCCAAGATTCAGCGCTCGTGTCACCCCTCCACTTT | CASSQDSALVSPLHF
TRBJ2-1 | TRBV6-6 | TRBD2 | - | TGTGCCAGCAGTTACAAGCGGGGGCTAACCTACAATGAGCAGTTCTTC | CASSYKRGLTYNEQFF
TRBJ2-5 | TRBV14 | TRBD2 | - | TGTGCCAGCAGCCAAGGGTTAGCGGGAGGGTCGGAGACCCAGTACTTC | CASSQGLAGGSETQYF
TRBJ2-1 | TRBV5-1 | TRBD2 | once | TGCGCCAGCAGCCCGGCCCCAGCGGGGGGGCCAAATGAGCAGTTCTTC | CASSPAPAGGPNEQFF
TRBJ1-1 | TRBV9 | - | - | TGTGCCAGCAGCGGAATTACAGTGAACACTGAAGCTTTCTTT | CASSGITVNTEAFF
TRBJ2-3 | TRBV9 | TRBD2 | - | TGTGCCAGCAAAAAGGGACTAGCGGGAGGTGATACGCAGTATTTT | CASKKGLAGGDTQYF
TRBJ2-3 | TRBV29-1 | - | - | TGCAGCGTTCGGGGGTTGGGAGATACGCAGTATTTT | CSVRGLGDTQYF
TRBJ2-1 | TRBV20-1 | - | - | TGCAGTGCGCATCGGGACTCCCTCCAGTTCTTC | CSAHRDSLQFF
TRBJ2-5 | TRBV14 | - | - | TGTGCCAGCAGCCAAGGACTGAAAGAGACCCAGTACTTC | CASSQGLKETQYF
TRBJ1-2 | TRBV7-2 | - | - | TGTGCCAGCAGCTTAGACGTGGGGCAGGGGAGGAATGGCTACACCTTC | CASSLDVGQGRNGYTF
TRBJ2-7 | TRBV14 | - | few | TGTGCCAGCAGCCGTCGACAGGTGGGGGACGAGCAGTACTTC | CASSRRQVGDEQYF
TRBJ1-2 | TRBV10-3 | TRBD1 | few | TGTGCCATCAGTGAGTCCCGTGACAGGGTATTCTACACCTTC | CAISESRDRVFYTF
TRBJ2-5 | TRBV2 | TRBD1 | - | TGTGCCAGCAGCCAGGGGGCCTTAGAGACCCAGTACTTC | CASSQGALETQYF
TRBJ2-3 | TRBV27 | TRBD1 | - | TGTGCCAGCAGCTTAGACCCCAGGACAGGGCGGTATTTT | CASSLDPRTGRYF
TRBJ1-4 | TRBV30 | - | - | TGTGCCTGGAGTGTCGATAGACGGGATGAAAAACTGTTTTTT | CAWSVDRRDEKLFF
TRBJ2-7 | TRBV18 | - | - | TGTGCCAGCTCACCAAGGGTAGAGAGGTTGGGCGAGCAGTACTTC | CASSPRVERLGEQYF
TRBJ1-2 | TRBV10-3 | - | - | TGTGCCATCAGTGAGTCGAAAGGGGTCGGCTACACCTTC | CAISESKGVGYTF
TRBJ1-2 | TRBV5-1 | TRBD1 | - | TGCGCCAGCGGGGGGACCGACAGGGGCTATGGCTACACCTTC | CASGGTDRGYGYTF
TRBJ2-3 | TRBV7-2 | - | - | TGTGCCAGCAGTCGACGGATTAGCACAGATACGCAGTATTTT | CASSRRISTDTQYF
TRBJ2-1 | TRBV30 | - | - | TGTGCCTTGACGGCTTACAATGAGCAGTTCTTC | CALTAYNEQFF
TRBJ2-2 | TRBV5-4 | - | once | TGTGCCAGCAGCTCCCCCCCAGGGGGGAAGGCTGGGTTTGACACCGGGGAGCTGTTTTTT | CASSSPPGGKAGFDTGELFF
TRBJ1-2 | TRBV2 | - | - | TGTGCCAGCGGGACCTCTAACTATGGCTACACCTTC | CASGTSNYGYTF
TRBJ2-1 | TRBV11-3 | - | - | TGTGCCAGCAGCTTTACAGGGAGCTCCTACAATGAGCAGTTCTTC | CASSFTGSSYNEQFF
TRBJ2-1 | TRBV11-3 | - | - | TGTGCCAGCAGCCGTTCGAACAATGAGCAGTTCTTC | CASSRSNNEQFF
TRBJ2-7 | TRBV6-1 | - | - | TGTGCCAGCGCCCGGGTCCGCTCCTACGAGCAGTACTTC | CASARVRSYEQYF
TRBJ2-1 | TRBV27 | - | - | TGTGCCAGCAGTCGAAGACGGGCTTACAATGAGCAGTTCTTC | CASSRRRAYNEQFF
TRBJ1-3 | TRBV30 | - | - | TGTGCCTGGAGGGACGGTCTCGGTGGAAACACCATATATTTT | CAWRDGLGGNTIYF
TRBJ2-3 | TRBV9 | - | - | TGTGCCAGCAGCGTAGTGGGCACAGATACGCAGTATTTT | CASSVVGTDTQYF
TRBJ2-2 | TRBV19 | - | - | TGTGCCAGTAGTCCTCTAGGGGCCGGGGAGCTGTTTTTT | CASSPLGAGELFF
TRBJ1-1 | TRBV11-2 | - | - | TGTGCCAGCAGCTTAGGCGGCCGACAGGAAGCTTTCTTT | CASSLGGRQEAFF
TRBJ2-2 | TRBV28 | TRBD2 | - | TGTGCCAGCAGTTCCGGGACTAGACGCACCGGGGAGCTGTTTTTT | CASSSGTRRTGELFF
TRBJ1-2 | TRBV12-5 | - | many | TGTGCTAGTGGTTTCGACAGACTCTACACCTTC | CASGFDRLYTF
TRBJ1-2 | TRBV4-1 | TRBD1 | - | TGCGCCAGCAGCCCGGGACAGAACTATGGCTACACCTTC | CASSPGQNYGYTF
TRBJ2-3 | TRBV4-3 | - | - | TGCGCCAGCAGCCACAGTTGGGGACCCAACGGGGATACGCAGTATTTT | CASSHSWGPNGDTQYF
TRBJ1-6 | TRBV5-6 | - | - | TGTGCCAGCCGCAGGGGAGGGAATTCACCCCTCCACTTT | CASRRGGNSPLHF
TRBJ1-4 | TRBV30 | - | few | TGTGCCTGGAGTGTACAACCGGGACTGAGAGAAAAACTGTTTTTT | CAWSVQPGLREKLFF
TRBJ2-1 | TRBV5-4 | - | - | TGTGCCAGCAGCTCCGCAAATGAGCAGTTCTTC | CASSSANEQFF
TRBJ2-5 | TRBV10-2 | - | - | TGCGCCAGCAGTGATGCTAGCGCCCAAGAGACCCAGTACTTC | CASSDASAQETQYF
TRBJ1-5 | TRBV7-9 | - | few | TGTGCCAGCAGCCTCAAGGGTCAGCCCCAGCATTTT | CASSLKGQPQHF
TRBJ2-7 | TRBV2 | - | - | TGTGCCAGCAGCGCACTACTATCGGGGGAGCAGTACTTC | CASSALLSGEQYF
TRBJ1-1 | TRBV30 | - | - | TGTGCCTGCGGATTGGAGATTGGGATCACTGAAGCTTTCTTT | CACGLEIGITEAFF
TRBJ2-1 | TRBV27 | TRBD2 | - | TGTGCCAGCAGTTTCCTAGCGGGAGGTGAGCAGTTCTTC | CASSFLAGGEQFF
TRBJ1-6 | TRBV10-3 | - | - | TGTGCCATCAGTGTCGAAACCAGGGGTTCACCCCTCCACTTT | CAISVETRGSPLHF
TRBJ1-6 | TRBV27 | - | - | TGTGCCAGCTCCCACCCTGAGCGTAATTCACCCCTCCACTTT | CASSHPERNSPLHF
TRBJ1-1 | TRBV5-4 | - | - | TGTGCCAGCAGCCCAGGTGGGGAAACCACTGAAGCTTTCTTT | CASSPGGETTEAFF
TRBJ2-7 | TRBV19 | - | - | TGTGCCACCGCCTCCGCGGAACCCTACGAGCAGTACTTC | CATASAEPYEQYF
TRBJ1-1 | TRBV18 | - | few | TGTGCCAGCTCACCGCCGTTAGGGGTGAATTCTGAAGCTTTCTTT | CASSPPLGVNSEAFF
TRBJ1-4 | TRBV5-1 | TRBD1 | - | TGTGCCAGCAGCGTGGGCGACAGGGTTAATGAAAAACTGTTTTTT | CASSVGDRVNEKLFF
TRBJ1-2 | TRBV19 | - | - | TGTGCCAGTAAGGGATCCTGGGACTATGGCTACACCTTC | CASKGSWDYGYTF
TRBJ1-2 | TRBV7-2 | - | few | TGTGCCAGCAGACTCGGGACCCCTGGAGGCTACACCTTC | CASRLGTPGGYTF
TRBJ2-5 | TRBV7-6 | TRBD2 | few | TGTGCCAGCAGCCCTCGGACTAGCGGTAACCAAGAGACCCAGTACTTC | CASSPRTSGNQETQYF